Listed below are T cell receptor beta chains from one sample, sequenced in a study of blood T cells in healthy people across ages. TCRdb re-derived calls from the 5' RACE reads in MiXCR, one entry per CDR3 protein. The table has roughly 560,000 distinct CDR3 sequences, 20% to 30% seen once. The sample also formed part of further work on T cells of mothers and their children.

The sequencing input was blood. Receptor source: a boy younger than 18 in good health. The CDR3 runs from the conserved cysteine through the conserved F or W. A D gene is named only where the DNA matches it firmly. A row's size may be missing; if present it is once, few, many or a size class.

>-|-|TRBJ2-5|TRBV29-1
CSVAGAQVETQYF
TGCAGCGTTGCGGGGGCCCAGGTAGAGACCCAGTACTTC
>-|few|TRBJ2-2|TRBV19
CASSATGEAGELFF
TGTGCCAGTAGTGCCACAGGGGAGGCCGGGGAGCTGTTTTTT
>-|-|TRBJ2-2|TRBV28
CASLPGLTGELFF
TGTGCCTCTCTACCGGGGTTAACCGGGGAGCTGTTTTTT
>-|-|TRBJ2-5|TRBV4-3
CASSQVRRDNQETQYF
TGCGCCAGCAGCCAAGTGAGGCGGGATAACCAAGAGACCCAGTACTTC
>-|-|TRBJ2-3|TRBV29-1
CSVEADTQYF
TGCAGCGTTGAAGCAGATACGCAGTATTTT
>-|many|TRBJ2-5|TRBV12-3/TRBV12-4
CASSDVGRIETQYF
TGTGCCAGCAGCGACGTGGGCCGAATTGAGACCCAGTACTTC
>-|-|TRBJ2-1|TRBV4-2
CASSHYSRTGEQFF
TGTGCCAGCAGCCACTATTCGAGGACGGGTGAGCAGTTCTTC
>TRBD2|few|TRBJ2-5|TRBV5-1
CASSSQPGREGETQYF
TGCGCCAGCAGCTCACAACCCGGACGGGAGGGAGAGACCCAGTACTTC
>TRBD2|-|TRBJ2-1|TRBV20-1
CSASPWGLAFNEQFF
TGCAGTGCTAGTCCCTGGGGACTAGCCTTTAATGAGCAGTTCTTC
>-|-|TRBJ2-1|TRBV6-5
CASSYSSNEQFF
TGTGCCAGCAGTTATAGCTCGAATGAGCAGTTCTTC
>-|-|TRBJ2-2|TRBV7-9
CASSPRTDGELFF
TGTGCCAGCAGCCCACGGACAGACGGGGAGCTGTTTTTT
>TRBD1|-|TRBJ2-5|TRBV20-1
CSAIRDRGHQETQYF
TGCAGTGCTATCCGGGACAGGGGGCACCAAGAGACCCAGTACTTC
>TRBD1|many|TRBJ2-5|TRBV29-1
CSVDILLAGGETQYF
TGCAGCGTTGACATTCTTCTGGCAGGGGGAGAGACCCAGTACTTC
>-|few|TRBJ1-2|TRBV30
CAWTGAIGSYTF
TGTGCCTGGACAGGGGCCATCGGGAGCTACACCTTC
>-|few|TRBJ1-1|TRBV4-3
CASSPRTPLGGAFF
TGCGCCAGCAGCCCGAGGACCCCCCTTGGCGGAGCTTTCTTT
>-|few|TRBJ2-5|TRBV7-2
CASSRPGVQESRTQYF
TGTGCCAGCAGCCGACCGGGAGTGCAAGAGTCGAGGACCCAGTATTTC
>TRBD1|-|TRBJ1-5|TRBV10-3
CAISEAGTGVLGSNQPQHF
TGTGCCATCAGTGAGGCCGGGACAGGGGTCTTAGGGAGCAATCAGCCCCAGCATTTT
>-|-|TRBJ1-1|TRBV7-9
CASSLGASGPGTEAFF
TGTGCCAGCAGCTTAGGGGCCTCGGGGCCGGGCACTGAAGCTTTCTTT
>-|-|TRBJ1-5|TRBV7-9
CASSLGYGISPQHF
TGTGCCAGCAGCTTAGGATACGGAATCAGCCCCCAGCATTTT
>TRBD2|few|TRBJ2-3|TRBV18
CASSELGTSGTDTQYF
TGTGCCAGCTCGGAGCTTGGGACTAGCGGCACAGATACGCAGTATTTT
>TRBD1|few|TRBJ2-5|TRBV5-5
CASSLGGTGASQGTQYF
TGTGCCAGCAGCTTGGGAGGTACAGGGGCGTCCCAAGGGACCCAGTACTTC